This TCR beta chain emerged from a study of response to subunit inactivated influenza vaccine. Regarding the study as a whole: Researchers suggested that each seasonal influenza vaccination recruits few new T cells.

Regarding this clonotype: The target antigen is unknown.

In TCRdb, the RT-PCR reads were re-called with MiXCR into one record per CDR3 protein. This table has roughly 670,000 distinct CDR3 sequences, about 15% appearing once. Trimming removed 8 bases at V and 4 bases at J, with 16 bases between. This CDR3 spans 14 amino acids. The germline V gene has CDR1 ENHRY and CDR2 SYGVKD. This rearrangement joins TRBV10-3 to TRBJ2-3; D might be TRBD2 (6 bases). The sequence derives from a man aged 50 to 60 who received an inactivated influenza vaccine. The input for sequencing was PBMCs from blood, taken around two weeks before vaccination. The CDR3 DNA sequence: TGTGCCATCTCGAGGGAGGTGGGAGCAGATACGCAGTATTTT. Protein: CAISREVGADTQYF.